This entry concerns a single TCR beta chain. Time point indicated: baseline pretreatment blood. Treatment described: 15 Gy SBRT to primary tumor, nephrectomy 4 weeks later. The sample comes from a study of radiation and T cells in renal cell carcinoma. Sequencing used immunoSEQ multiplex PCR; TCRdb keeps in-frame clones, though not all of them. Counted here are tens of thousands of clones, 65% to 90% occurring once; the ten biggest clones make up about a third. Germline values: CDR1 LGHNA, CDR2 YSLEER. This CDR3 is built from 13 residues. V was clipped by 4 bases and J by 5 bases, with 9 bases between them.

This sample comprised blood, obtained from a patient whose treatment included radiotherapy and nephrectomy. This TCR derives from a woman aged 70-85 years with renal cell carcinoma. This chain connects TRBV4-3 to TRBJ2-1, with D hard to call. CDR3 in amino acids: CASSLRLDNEQFF. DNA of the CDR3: TGCGCCAGCAGCCTCCGACTTGACAATGAGCAGTTCTTC.